This TCR beta chain was sequenced in a study of blood T cell repertoires in COVID-19. For the study at large: From the United States, Italy and Spain came samples of acute and convalescent COVID-19. Sample material is recorded as cDNA or gDNA derived from T cells, B-cell-depleted T cells, or PBMCs.

The CDR3 is 14 amino acids. The V segment lost 1 base and the J segment 5 bases; nucleotides outside the gene matches: 4. Germline V gives CDR1 SGHVS, CDR2 FQNEAQ. Methods used by the authors: Nucleated cell counts were estimated from reference gene primer amplification. The method was immunoSEQ multiplex PCR; TCRdb's version includes in-frame clones alone and lacks a portion of them. The DNA gave D and trimming, while V, J and clone size come from that table. This sample carries roughly 220,000 clones, 86% of them seen once, and the ten largest clones take around 3.5%. This study enrolled people aged roughly 18 to 89 from under 25 US geographic areas.

V gene TRBV7-8 combines with J gene TRBJ2-7; TRBD1 matches at 8 bases. This TCR came from a woman in her 40s with acute COVID-19. The material sequenced was PBMCs or T cells enriched from blood (not recorded which). CDR3 in DNA: TGTGCCAGCAGCTTAGGTAGGACAGGGAACGAGCAGTACGTC. It codes for CASSLGRTGNEQYV.